This entry features one T cell receptor (beta chain) sequence. The germline CDR1 and CDR2 sequences are SNHLY and FYNNEI. The CDR3 is 13 amino acids. The trim removed 5 bases at V and 5 bases at J, leaving 5 bases unmatched. This specimen belongs to a study of blood T cell repertoires in COVID-19. Data came from immunoSEQ multiplex PCR; TCRdb stores just in-frame clones and leaves some out. The data contain more than 75,000 clones, around nine tenths of them singletons. This clonotype originated in a man aged 45-65 years with acute or convalescent COVID-19. The sequenced material came from peripheral blood. J is TRBJ2-7 and V is TRBV2, with 8 positions matching TRBD1. The CDR3 here is CASSRTGRNEQYF. The CDR3 region has the DNA TGTGCCAGCAGTAGGACAGGGCGGAACGAGCAGTACTTC.